The present entry profiles one TCR beta chain with its context. The antigen is undetermined. Recipients received nonmyeloablative bone marrow transplants from related graft donors, with transient mixed chimerism. Thawed PBMCs were FACS-sorted into unstimulated CD4+CD25+CD127- regulatory T cells, CD4+CD25- non-regulatory cells, CD4 and CD8 cells. These data come from a study of Tregs in tolerant kidney transplant recipients. Whole-study findings and limits: Tregs expanded with activated donor B cells seemed most donor-specific. The small number of patients limits these findings pending further validation.

Sequenced by immunoSEQ multiplex PCR; TCRdb stores in-frame clones only, minus some. This sample has fewer than 95,000 clones, with 93% found just once. The CDR3 totals 12 residues. CDR1 and CDR2 (germline): SGHNT, YYREEE (reference sequence). V was clipped by 4 bases and J by 5 bases, with 8 bases between them. The receptor was derived from a human patient who received a combined kidney and bone marrow transplant. The graft donor may have contributed some T cells. The V and J genes are TRBV5-4 and TRBJ2-3; maybe TRBD2 (5 bases). The sample in question was CD4+ T cells from blood (PBMCs), obtained 12 months after the transplant. In DNA form, the CDR3 reads TGTGCCAGCAGCGGTCGGGGAGATACGCAGTATTTT. Its protein product is CASSGRGDTQYF.